This T cell receptor beta chain was observed in a study of T cell repertoires in cytomegalovirus infection. Study overall: It was the public TCR beta signatures that indicated both CMV infection and matching HLA type.

Turning to this clonotype: Antigen: not known.

TCRdb reprocessed the reads with MiXCR, giving one entry per CDR3 protein. There are 150,000 to 200,000 distinct CDR3 sequences in the sample; approximately 19% occur only once, and around 3.1% lies in the top ten. Notes on the study in general: Cumulated frequencies of public TCR beta families served to identify carriers of CMV plus the relevant HLA. The ex vivo response was dominated by HLA-C-restricted CMV-specific TCR beta clonotypes.

The CDR3 sequence is 15 residues long. Germline V gene lookup returns CDR1 SEHNR and CDR2 FQNEAQ (reference sequence). J was trimmed by 2 bases and V by 3 bases; bases with no gene match: 5. The sequencing input was PBMCs. The receptor was isolated from a human donor in good health (CMV status not recorded). Some clones in this sample may be carry-over from other donors' samples. The chain joins TRBV7-9 to TRBJ2-5; 8 nucleotides agree with TRBD2. The CDR3 DNA reads as TGTGCCAGCAGCTTCGGGAGGGTTGGACAAGAGACCCAGTACTTC. Its protein product is CASSFGRVGQETQYF. Filled out from reference TRBV7-9 and TRBJ2-5, the complete variable domain reads DTGVSQNPRHKITKRGQNVTFRCDPISEHNRLYWYRQTLGQGPEFLTYFQNEAQLEKSRLLSDRFSAERPKGSFSTLEIQRTEQGDSAMYLCASSFGRVGQETQYFGPGTRLLVL.